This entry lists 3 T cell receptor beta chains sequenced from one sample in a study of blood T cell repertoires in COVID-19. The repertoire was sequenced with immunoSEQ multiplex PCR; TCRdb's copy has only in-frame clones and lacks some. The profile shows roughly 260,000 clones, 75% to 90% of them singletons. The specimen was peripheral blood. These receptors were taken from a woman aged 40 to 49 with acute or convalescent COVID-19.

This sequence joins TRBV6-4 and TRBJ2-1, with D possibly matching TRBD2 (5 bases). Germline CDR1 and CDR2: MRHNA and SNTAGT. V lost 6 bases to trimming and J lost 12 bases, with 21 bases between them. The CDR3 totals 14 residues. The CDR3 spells CASSPASGAGGQFF. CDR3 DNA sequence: TGTGCCAGCAGCCCGGCGTCAGGCGCGGGCGGGCAGTTCTTC.

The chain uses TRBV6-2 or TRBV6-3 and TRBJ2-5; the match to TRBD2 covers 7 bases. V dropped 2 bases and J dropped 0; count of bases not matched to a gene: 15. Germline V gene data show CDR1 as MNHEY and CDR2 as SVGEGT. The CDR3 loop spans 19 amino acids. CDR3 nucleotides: TGTGCCAGCAGTTACGGACTAGATCGGGTGGGGGAGTACCAAGAGACCCAGTACTTC. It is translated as CASSYGLDRVGEYQETQYF.

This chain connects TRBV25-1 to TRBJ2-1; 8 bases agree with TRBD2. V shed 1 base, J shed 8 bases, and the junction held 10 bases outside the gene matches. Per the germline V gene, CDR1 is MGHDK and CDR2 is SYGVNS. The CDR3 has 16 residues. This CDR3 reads CASSESRSGGSHEQFF. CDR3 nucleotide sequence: TGTGCCAGCAGTGAATCTAGAAGCGGGGGCTCACATGAGCAGTTCTTC.